The 22 T cell receptor beta chains below come from one sample, sequenced in a study of shared clonotypes between healthy human individuals. Using immunoSEQ multiplex PCR, the repertoire was profiled, and TCRdb retains in-frame clones only, with some absent. The sample records about 820,000 clones, 92% being singletons. The naive CD8 fraction comprised CD45RO-negative cells positively selected for CCR7 and excluded terminally differentiated effector memory CD45RA+ cells. The sequencing sample was made of naive CD8+ T cells sorted from blood. These receptors originate from a man aged 25 to 45 in good health.

Note on this clone: A far larger clone is one base from this, pointing to a likely read error. The V and J genes are TRBV10-2 and TRBJ2-7; D call uncertain. CDR3 size: 13 residues. The germline V gene has CDR1 WSHSY and CDR2 SAAADI. Between the trimmed V and J ends, which lost 3 bases and 0 bases, there was a span of 6 bases. This chain's CDR3 is CASSDHSSYEQYF. CDR3 DNA sequence: TGCGCCAGCAGTGACCATAGCTCCTACGAGCAGTACTTC.

The V and J genes are TRBV28 and TRBJ1-5; 9 bases agree with TRBD1. The CDR3 contains 15 residues. With V trimmed by 10 bases and J by 3 bases, 10 bases remained unmatched. The germline V gene has CDR1 MDHEN and CDR2 SYDVKM. The CDR3 DNA reads TGTGCCACCGAGGTTGGGACAGGGCTCAATCAGCCCCAGCATTTT. It yields the protein CATEVGTGLNQPQHF.

The sample holds a few counts of this clone. The chain carries TRBV28 and TRBJ2-1; tentatively, D is TRBD1 (5 bases). This CDR3 is built from 15 residues. V gave up 0 bases and J gave up 6 bases, with 12 bases separating them. Germline V gene data show CDR1 as MDHEN and CDR2 as SYDVKM. The CDR3 sequence: CASSLWASGANEQFF. Written as DNA, the CDR3 is TGTGCCAGCAGTTTATGGGCTAGTGGGGCCAATGAGCAGTTCTTC.

This chain joins TRBV28 and TRBJ1-1; 7 positions match TRBD1. The germline gives CDR1 MDHEN, CDR2 SYDVKM. V was clipped by 5 bases and J by 7 bases; unmatched bases: 10. The length of the CDR3 is 14 residues. This CDR3 is CASSPRQGSFEAFF. Here the CDR3 DNA reads TGTGCCAGCAGTCCCCGACAGGGATCTTTTGAAGCTTTCTTT. The full variable domain, completed using reference TRBV28 and TRBJ1-1, is DVKVTQSSRYLVKRTGEKVFLECVQDMDHENMFWYRQDPGLGLRLIYFSYDVKMKEKGDIPEGYSVSREKKERFSLILESASTNQTSMYLCASSPRQGSFEAFFGQGTRLTVV.

The chain couples TRBV11-2 to TRBJ2-7; TRBD2 matches at 12 bases. Germline CDR1 and CDR2: SGHAT and FQNNGV. CDR3 length equals 19 residues. The junction had 13 bases not matched to a gene; V was cut back by 2 bases and J by 2 bases. CDR3: CASSLLVTLTSGSTYEQYF. CDR3 nucleotide sequence: TGTGCCAGCAGCTTATTGGTTACCCTGACTAGCGGGAGTACCTACGAGCAGTACTTC.

This clone came up a few times. The chain carries TRBV6-4 and TRBJ1-2; D might be TRBD1 (5 bases). The CDR3 contains 14 residues. Germline CDR1 MRHNA, CDR2 SNTAGT. V was trimmed by 2 bases and J by 6 bases, leaving 13 bases between them. DNA of the CDR3: TGTGCCAGCAGTGACGAATCCGCGACAGATGGCTACACCTTC. Encoded protein: CASSDESATDGYTF.

The chain couples TRBV6-5 to TRBJ1-1; D is unclear. The CDR3 is 10 amino acids. V was pared by 10 bases and J by 0 bases, with 3 bases between. The germline V gene encodes CDR1 MNHEY and CDR2 SVGAGI. In nucleotides, the CDR3 is TGTGCCACCGTGAACACTGAAGCTTTCTTT. Amino acids: CATVNTEAFF.

This chain joins TRBV4-2 and TRBJ2-7, with unresolved D. Germline-derived CDR1 and CDR2 are LGHNA and YNFKEQ. The CDR3 spans 14 residues. The V gene lost 1 base and the J gene lost 4 bases, with 11 bases spanning the gap. Written as DNA, the CDR3 is TGTGCCAGCAGCCAAGGCCTCGAATTGTACGAGCAGTACTTC. Amino acids: CASSQGLELYEQYF.

Note on this clone: The sample contains more than one DNA sequence encoding this CDR3. The genes are TRBV28 and TRBJ2-7; D might be TRBD2 (5 bases). This CDR3 is 12 amino acids long. CDR1 and CDR2 (germline): MDHEN, SYDVKM. The germline V and J ends were trimmed by 4 bases and 1 base, with 5 bases remaining between them. CDR3 bases: TGTGCCAGCAGTTCGGGGTCCTACGAGCAGTACTTC. Its protein is CASSSGSYEQYF.

V and J are TRBV15 and TRBJ1-1, with 8 bases that match TRBD1. Germline CDR1 LNHNV, CDR2 YYDKDF (reference sequence). Trimming cost V 1 base and J 1 base; bases outside gene matches: 8. The length of the CDR3 is 17 residues. Written as DNA, the CDR3 is TGTGCCACCAGCAGAGGAGAGGGGGGACAGGCGAACACTGAAGCTTTCTTT. This translates into CATSRGEGGQANTEAFF.

The chain joins TRBV19 to TRBJ1-1; 10 positions agree with TRBD1. The germline V gene encodes CDR1 LNHDA and CDR2 SQIVND (reference sequence). The CDR3 runs 17 residues. Trimming took 3 bases from V and 0 from J; bases not matched to a gene: 7. This CDR3 is CASSMTGGRIMNTEAFF. CDR3 DNA: TGTGCCAGTAGTATGACAGGGGGCAGGATAATGAACACTGAAGCTTTCTTT.

The chain uses TRBV7-6 and TRBJ1-4; TRBD1 is a possible D gene (5 bases). Germline CDR1 and CDR2: SGHVS and FNYEAQ. V was trimmed by 4 bases and J by 3 bases, leaving 12 bases between them. The CDR3 totals 15 residues. In nucleotides, the CDR3 is TGTGCCAGCAGCTCCGGGGGACTCCCTAATGAAAAACTGTTTTTT. It is translated as CASSSGGLPNEKLFF.

The chain employs TRBV7-9 and TRBJ1-4; TRBD1 aligns across 12 bases. Trimming removed 3 bases from V and 6 bases from J; junction bases left unmatched: 8. Germline CDR1 is SEHNR and CDR2 is FQNEAQ (reference sequence). This CDR3 has 17 amino acids. Here the CDR3 DNA reads TGTGCCAGCAGCTTTTCGGGACAGGGGGCAAGGGATGAAAAACTGTTTTTT. Amino acid sequence: CASSFSGQGARDEKLFF.

This clone was detected once. V gene TRBV7-9 combines with J gene TRBJ2-2, with unresolved D. Trimming removed 5 bases at V and 2 bases at J, with 18 bases between. From germline, CDR1 is SEHNR and CDR2 FQNEAQ (reference sequence). The CDR3 spans 17 residues. The CDR3 DNA reads TGTGCCAGCAGCGCCCCCCATCAGCGCAGAAACACCGGGGAGCTGTTTTTT. Protein: CASSAPHQRRNTGELFF. Full variable domain (outside the CDR3, taken from reference TRBV7-9 and TRBJ2-2): DTGVSQNPRHKITKRGQNVTFRCDPISEHNRLYWYRQTLGQGPEFLTYFQNEAQLEKSRLLSDRFSAERPKGSFSTLEIQRTEQGDSAMYLCASSAPHQRRNTGELFFGEGSRLTVL.

This clone appeared once. The CDR3 sequence is CASSLTPGHLGSEQFF. Written as DNA, the CDR3 is TGTGCCAGCAGCTTAACTCCTGGGCACCTAGGTAGTGAGCAGTTCTTC. The chain couples TRBV7-3 to TRBJ2-1, with D uncertain. CDR1 is SGHTA, CDR2 FQGTGA, per germline. The V end was cut by 0 bases, the J end by 9 bases, with 18 bases between. This CDR3 spans 16 amino acids.

The chain carries TRBV27 and TRBJ2-7, with TRBD2 matching 11 bases. This CDR3 comprises 16 residues. The germline V gene encodes CDR1 MNHEY and CDR2 SMNVEV (reference sequence). The ends lost 5 bases at V and 2 bases at J; junction bases unmatched: 8. The CDR3 bases are TGTGCCAGCAGTCCAACACTTAGCGGGAGGGCCTACGAGCAGTACTTC. This codes for CASSPTLSGRAYEQYF.

The rearrangement links TRBV27 to TRBJ2-2; TRBD1 might be the D (5 bases). There are 15 residues in the CDR3. V was shortened by 1 base and J by 1 base, with 7 bases between the two germline ends. Germline lookup yields CDR1 MNHEY and CDR2 SMNVEV (reference sequence). The CDR3 region has the DNA TGTGCCAGCAGTTTATTGCAGGGGAACACCGGGGAGCTGTTTTTT. It translates to CASSLLQGNTGELFF.

This clone was seen just once. V and J are TRBV4-1 and TRBJ1-1, with a weak D call TRBD1 (5 bases). The V gene's germline CDR1 is MGHRA and CDR2 YSYEKL. The CDR3 has 14 amino acids. Trimming shortened V by 1 base and J by 1 base, and 7 bases separated the two germline ends. Here the CDR3 reads CASSQGGTNTEAFF. CDR3 coding DNA: TGCGCCAGCAGCCAAGGGGGCACGAACACTGAAGCTTTCTTT.

This clone was detected only a few times. Other nucleotide sequences in the sample specify the same CDR3. The chain couples TRBV7-9 to TRBJ1-1, with D perhaps matching TRBD1 (5 bases). Trimming removed 4 bases from V and 6 bases from J, with 9 bases in between. Germline V gene data show CDR1 as SEHNR and CDR2 as FQNEAQ (reference sequence). The CDR3 contains 12 residues. CDR3 coding DNA: TGTGCCAGCAGCTGGGGACGGGCTGAAGCTTTCTTT. Encoded protein: CASSWGRAEAFF.

The chain is built from TRBV2 and TRBJ2-3; 10 bases are a match to TRBD2. In germline, CDR1 is SNHLY, CDR2 FYNNEI. The CDR3 is made up of 15 amino acids. J lost 5 bases, V lost 4 bases, and 6 bases had no gene match. As DNA, the CDR3 is TGTGCCAGCAGTGGTCTAGCGGGAGTAGAAGATACGCAGTATTTT. Translation: CASSGLAGVEDTQYF.

For the CDR3, the DNA is TGTGCCAGCAGTGAGGGGGTGGGTGCATCAGATACGCAGTATTTT. The encoded protein is CASSEGVGASDTQYF. The chain couples TRBV2 to TRBJ2-3, with D perhaps assigned TRBD1 or TRBD2 (5 bases each). Trimming took off 3 bases at V and 4 bases at J, with 14 bases between the two ends. The CDR3 spans 15 residues. The germline V gene encodes CDR1 SNHLY and CDR2 FYNNEI.

The chain has TRBV5-1 and TRBJ2-7; TRBD2 aligns across 14 bases. Germline V gives CDR1 SGHRS, CDR2 YFSETQ. The V gene end was trimmed by 1 base and the J gene end by 1 base; junction bases not matched to a gene: 7. The CDR3 consists of 18 residues. CDR3 DNA: TGCGCCAGCAGCTTGTCCGAGGGACTAGCGGGAGCATCCTACGAGCAGTACTTC. It specifies CASSLSEGLAGASYEQYF.